This T cell receptor (beta chain) comes out of a study of T-cell reconstitution after alpha-beta-depleted transplantation in children. This clonotype was found once. The CDR3 is made up of 14 amino acids. V shed 4 bases and J 2 bases; nucleotides not matched to a gene: 5. Germline CDR1 reads SGHDN; CDR2 reads FVKESK. As it was prepared, the TCRbeta library received unique molecular identifiers. TCRdb re-called the PCR reads through MiXCR, storing one row per CDR3 protein. The repertoire consists of 500,000 to 600,000 distinct CDR3 sequences, with about 33% occurring once and the leading ten covering approximately 2.3%.

The clonotype originates from a human donor who donated a stem cell graft to a child with aplastic anemia. V gene TRBV14 combines with J gene TRBJ2-7; 7 nucleotides agree with TRBD1. Sequencing was performed on PBMCs from the stem cell graft donor, taken from the stem cell graft. In DNA, the CDR3 is TGTGCCAGCAGCCGGTCAACAGGGGCCTACGAGCAGTACTTC. Its translation is CASSRSTGAYEQYF.